A selection of T cell receptor beta chains follows, all from one sample in a study of monozygotic twins with inflammatory bowel disease. After re-calling the 5' RACE reads, TCRdb lists one entry per CDR3 protein, DNA absent. The sample holds around 380,000 distinct CDR3 sequences. Sequencing was carried out using blood. These receptors were taken from a human donor with ulcerative colitis or Crohn's disease, or a healthy co-twin of an affected twin (not recorded which). Each CDR3 is given with its conserved first and last residue. Fields, in order: J gene, V gene, CDR3 length, CDR3 protein.

TRBJ2-1	TRBV7-2	13	CASSPTGEAEQFF
TRBJ2-3	TRBV10-3	14	CAISGGGPADTQYF
TRBJ2-1	TRBV7-9	15	CASSPTRSSYNEQFF
TRBJ2-4	TRBV11-2	16	CASSLVGGRPKNIQYF
TRBJ2-3	TRBV10-3	13	CAISGGHTDTQYF
TRBJ1-2	TRBV7-9	14	CASSPRTGNYGYTF
TRBJ2-1	TRBV20-1	17	CSARDQGGGASYNEQFF
TRBJ2-5	TRBV10-3	15	CAISALGTSGETQYF
TRBJ2-3	TRBV7-9	14	CASSEGQYTDTQYF
TRBJ1-5	TRBV19	16	CASSRKLLHSNQPQHF
TRBJ1-2	TRBV10-3	15	CATEQTGRANYGYTF
TRBJ2-7	TRBV20-1	14	CSARSRDRRYEQYF
TRBJ2-1	TRBV10-1	16	CASSESKFGGVNEQFF
TRBJ2-5	TRBV7-3	17	CASSSGLGAGVGETQYF
TRBJ2-2	TRBV4-3	15	CASSQDSGNTGELFF
TRBJ2-5	TRBV6-1	18	CASSISGRSRLYQETQYF
TRBJ2-5	TRBV28	15	CASSLGRNFGETQYF
TRBJ2-1	TRBV5-1	16	CASSLGDRAIDDEQFF
TRBJ2-3	TRBV21-1	18	CASSCPPGTNRLTDTQYF
TRBJ1-5	TRBV15	12	CATSFGNQPQHF
TRBJ2-3	TRBV6-2/TRBV6-3	15	CASSQGAPSTDTQYF
TRBJ2-3	TRBV7-2	17	CASSLKGLAGFPDTQYF
TRBJ2-6	TRBV20-1	17	CSARRGDRTSGANVLTF
TRBJ2-1	TRBV10-3	14	CAISILAGEGEQFF
TRBJ1-2	TRBV5-1	16	CASSQGQGRENYGYTF
TRBJ1-4	TRBV12-3/TRBV12-4	18	CASSLDRLLGTTNEKLFF
TRBJ2-2	TRBV5-1	16	CASSLWGQEGTGELFF
TRBJ2-7	TRBV28	11	CASAVHYEQYF
TRBJ2-1	TRBV4-2	19	CASSTPVPSGEKNYNEQFF
TRBJ1-1	TRBV12-3/TRBV12-4	15	CASSSTGTGLTEAFF
TRBJ2-1	TRBV24-1	16	CATSDLSGRSYNEQFF
TRBJ2-7	TRBV7-2	16	CASSLEVGTAFHEQYF
TRBJ2-1	TRBV7-2	15	CASSFREFVLGEQFF
TRBJ2-1	TRBV20-1	16	CSVSPRQGAVNNEQFF
TRBJ2-4	TRBV20-1	14	CSAHQGLAKNIQYF
TRBJ1-2	TRBV16	15	CASSQSRQGGNGYTF
TRBJ2-1	TRBV3-1	15	CASSQDQIPYNEQFF
TRBJ2-2	TRBV27	14	CASTRGRDTGELFF
TRBJ2-2	TRBV20-1	14	CSALTLSNTGELFF
TRBJ1-1	TRBV29-1	12	CSASQGNTEAFF
TRBJ1-1	TRBV7-2	15	CASSPGGRKNTEAFF